This record covers a single T cell receptor (beta chain). What it binds is unknown. Germline V lookup: CDR1 SGHTA, CDR2 FQGNSA. CDR3 size: 14 residues. Trimming pared 5 bases from V and 1 base from J, leaving 10 bases between. The entry originates in a study of cytomegalovirus exposure and HLA in healthy donors. Study-level points and caveats: Indistinguishable V segments such as TRBV6-2 and TRBV6-3 were excluded. Roughly even sequencing depth across donors was the assumption behind the presence/absence analyses. In a later analysis, HLA-associated beta chains showed higher expansion and lower generation probabilities than comparable chains.

PCR was performed using 60 Vbeta and 13 Jbeta primers. Sequencing was performed with immunoSEQ multiplex PCR; in TCRdb, only in-frame clones are kept and a portion is missing. The table has about 120,000 clones, roughly 80% seen once. The chain uses TRBV7-2 and TRBJ2-3, with D perhaps matching TRBD2 (6 bases). The TCR originated in a woman between 40 and 50 years old in good health and CMV-seropositive. Sequencing input: PBMCs. This chain's CDR3 is CASSISGRTDTQYF. In nucleotides, the CDR3 is TGTGCCAGCAGCATTAGCGGACGCACAGATACGCAGTATTTT.